The clone carrying this T cell receptor (beta chain) is medium-sized in the sample. The antigen remains undetermined. Read coverage stops 3 residues before the CDR3 terminus; the germline J gene supplies the remainder. This sample was included in a study of T cell clonality in common variable immunodeficiency. Study-wide results and caveats: Common variable immunodeficiency TCR beta sequences reportedly had fewer deletions and N-nucleotide insertions.

Clones were read by immunoSEQ multiplex PCR, and TCRdb kept only the in-frame ones, dropping some. The profile covers 15,000 to 20,000 clones, none occurring a single time. This CDR3 is built from 14 residues. The trim removed 5 bases at V and 6 bases at J, leaving 5 bases unmatched. Germline-derived CDR1 and CDR2 are SGHRS and YFSETQ. Caucasian heritage predominated among both patients and controls. Material for sequencing was peripheral blood mononuclear cells. The sequence derives from a human donor with common variable immunodeficiency. The chain uses TRBV5-1 and TRBJ2-1; 10 bases agree with TRBD2. Partial CDR3 DNA: TGCGCCAGCAGAGCGGGAGGGCCGAGCAATGAG. It encodes CASRAGGPSNE. The entire CDR3 protein is CASRAGGPSNEQFF.